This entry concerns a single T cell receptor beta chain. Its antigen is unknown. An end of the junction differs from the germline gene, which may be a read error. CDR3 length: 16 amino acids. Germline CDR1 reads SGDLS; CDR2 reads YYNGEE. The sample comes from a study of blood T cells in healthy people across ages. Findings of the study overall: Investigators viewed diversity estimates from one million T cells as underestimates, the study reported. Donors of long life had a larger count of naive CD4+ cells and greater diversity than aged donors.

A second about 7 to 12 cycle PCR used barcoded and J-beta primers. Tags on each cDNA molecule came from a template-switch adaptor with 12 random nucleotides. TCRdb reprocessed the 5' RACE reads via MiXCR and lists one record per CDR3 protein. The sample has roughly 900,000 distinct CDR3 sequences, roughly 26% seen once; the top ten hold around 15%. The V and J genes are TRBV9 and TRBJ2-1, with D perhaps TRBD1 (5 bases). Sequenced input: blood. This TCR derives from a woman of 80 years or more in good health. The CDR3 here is CANSVVADSSYNEQFF. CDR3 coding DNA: TGTGCCAACAGCGTAGTGGCAGACAGCTCCTACAATGAGCAGTTCTTC.